This entry lists 21 T cell receptor beta chains sequenced from one sample in a study of blood T cell repertoires in COVID-19. The repertoire was sequenced with immunoSEQ multiplex PCR; TCRdb's copy has only in-frame clones and lacks some. The table lists some 380,000 clones, 85% to 90% of them singletons. Sample: peripheral blood. The source of these receptors is a man between 18 and 35 years old with active or convalescent COVID-19.

The V and J genes are TRBV7-9 and TRBJ1-6; D perhaps matches TRBD1 (6 bases). The germline V and J ends were trimmed by 4 bases and 8 bases, with 15 bases remaining between them. Looked up from germline, CDR1 is SEHNR and CDR2 is FQNEAQ (reference sequence). This CDR3 has 15 amino acids. This CDR3 is CASSWGGREYSPLHF. The DNA for the CDR3 is TGTGCCAGCAGCTGGGGGGGCAGGGAGTATTCACCCCTCCACTTT.

This clone was observed a single time. The chain combines TRBV28 with TRBJ2-1; 8 nucleotides align to TRBD1. The germline V gene encodes CDR1 MDHEN and CDR2 SYDVKM. The CDR3 is 17 residues long. Trimming cost V 7 bases and J 5 bases; bases outside gene matches: 16. The CDR3 protein is CASTPVPQGAFDNEQFF. CDR3 DNA sequence: TGTGCCAGCACCCCAGTCCCCCAGGGGGCGTTCGACAATGAGCAGTTCTTC.

The chain carries TRBV29-1 and TRBJ2-1; 8 nucleotides match TRBD1. The V and J ends lost 5 bases and 7 bases, in that order; junction bases with no gene match: 4. Germline V gene sequence: CDR1 SQVTM, CDR2 ANQGSEA. This CDR3 spans 12 amino acids. In DNA, the CDR3 is TGCAGCGTTATAACAGGGGGGAATGAGCAGTTCTTC. Encoded protein: CSVITGGNEQFF.

The chain couples TRBV28 to TRBJ1-1, with D perhaps TRBD1 (5 bases). The V end was cut by 6 bases, the J end by 4 bases, with 12 bases between. Germline V gives CDR1 MDHEN, CDR2 SYDVKM. The CDR3 has 13 amino acids. The CDR3: CASRLTVGTEAFF. DNA of the CDR3: TGTGCCAGCAGGTTGACAGTTGGCACTGAAGCTTTCTTT.

The gene calls are TRBV27 and TRBJ1-1; perhaps TRBD1 as D (5 bases). Germline CDR1 is MNHEY and CDR2 is SMNVEV (reference sequence). This CDR3 contains 17 residues. V was trimmed by 3 bases and J by 3 bases, leaving 20 bases between them. The CDR3 nucleotides are TGTGCCAGCAGTTTCCTAACCCCGACCGACAGACACACTGAAGCTTTCTTT. It yields the protein CASSFLTPTDRHTEAFF.

This rearrangement joins TRBV18 to TRBJ1-2; D remains ambiguous. The CDR3 extends over 13 amino acids. V dropped 1 base and J dropped 14 bases, with 17 bases sitting between them. Germline CDR1 and CDR2: KGHSH and LQKENI. The DNA for the CDR3 is TGTGCCAGCTCACCACGCGGCAGTCCGCCTACAACCTTC. It yields the protein CASSPRGSPPTTF.

The chain joins TRBV19 to TRBJ2-3, with D possibly TRBD2 on 5 matching bases. The ends were cut back, 5 bases at V and 2 bases at J, with 11 bases in the middle. The CDR3 has 14 residues. The V gene's germline CDR1 is LNHDA and CDR2 SQIVND (reference sequence). As DNA, the CDR3 is TGTGCCAGTAGTGAGGGATCTGCCACAGATACGCAGTATTTT. Translation gives CASSEGSATDTQYF.

V is TRBV6-4 and J is TRBJ2-3; 7 bases fit TRBD1. Per the germline V gene, CDR1 is MRHNA and CDR2 is SNTAGT. The CDR3 has 14 amino acids. J gave up 1 base and V 8 bases, and 6 bases lay outside the gene matches. The CDR3 sequence is CASGQTGGTDTQYF. As DNA, the CDR3 is TGTGCCAGCGGACAAACAGGGGGCACAGATACGCAGTATTTT.

This clone has just one count. The same CDR3 also results from other DNA sequences found in this sample. The chain has TRBV7-2 and TRBJ1-5; D possibly corresponds to TRBD1 (5 bases). The CDR3 has 13 residues. Germline V CDR1 and CDR2: SGHTA, FQGNSA. Trimming removed 2 bases at V and 4 bases at J, with 6 bases between. The DNA of the CDR3 is TGTGCCAGCAGCTTACGGGGGAATCAGCCCCAGCATTTT. It codes for CASSLRGNQPQHF.

The V gene is TRBV9, the J gene TRBJ2-1; 11 bases are shared with TRBD2. Germline trimming cut 4 bases from V and 6 bases from J; bases unmatched to any gene: 9. CDR3 length equals 16 residues. Germline CDR1 and CDR2: SGDLS and YYNGEE. The CDR3 DNA is TGTGCCAGCAGCCCCAAGACTAGCGGGGCCTTCAATGAGCAGTTCTTC. Encoded protein: CASSPKTSGAFNEQFF.

This clone was detected once. This chain links TRBV9 with TRBJ2-2, with D perhaps matching TRBD2 (6 bases). The CDR3 length is 13 residues. The V end was cut by 1 base, the J end by 6 bases, with 7 bases between. Germline V gene lookup returns CDR1 SGDLS and CDR2 YYNGEE. The DNA for the CDR3 is TGTGCCAGCAGCGTATGGGGGGCCGGGGAGCTGTTTTTT. It codes for CASSVWGAGELFF.

This chain connects TRBV7-3 to TRBJ2-7, with a weak D call TRBD2 (5 bases). The CDR3 sequence is 15 residues long. V was clipped by 2 bases and J by 2 bases, with 13 bases between them. The germline CDR1 and CDR2 sequences are SGHTA and FQGTGA. In nucleotides, the CDR3 is TGTGCCAGCAGCTTAGGTGGAGGAACGACCTACGAGCAGTACTTC. Residues: CASSLGGGTTYEQYF. Supplemented by reference TRBV7-3 and TRBJ2-7, the full variable domain reads GAGVSQTPSNKVTEKGKYVELRCDPISGHTALYWYRQSLGQGPEFLIYFQGTGAADDSGLPNDRFFAVRPEGSVSTLKIQRTERGDSAVYLCASSLGGGTTYEQYFGPGTRLTVT.

The chain joins TRBV20-1 to TRBJ1-2; perhaps TRBD1 as D (5 bases). The germline V and J ends were trimmed by 4 bases and 6 bases, with 9 bases remaining between them. Germline V gene lookup returns CDR1 DFQATT and CDR2 SNEGSKA (reference sequence). This CDR3 contains 11 residues. The CDR3 protein is CSAKGMHGYTF. The CDR3 region has the DNA TGCAGTGCTAAGGGGATGCATGGCTACACCTTC.

CDR3 sequence reads: CATRDRNTDTQYF. CDR3 DNA: TGTGCCACCAGAGACAGGAACACAGATACGCAGTATTTT. The V gene is TRBV24-1, the J gene TRBJ2-3; D possibly corresponds to TRBD1 (6 bases). CDR1 is KGHDR and CDR2 is SFDVKD in the germline V gene. V was shortened by 7 bases and J by 2 bases, with 9 bases between the two germline ends. The CDR3 length is 13 residues.

The V call is TRBV28, the J call TRBJ1-4; possible D gene TRBD1, 5 bases. Germline CDR1 MDHEN, CDR2 SYDVKM. Trimming cost V 6 bases and J 1 base, with 21 bases left between them. CDR3 length: 18 amino acids. This CDR3 reads CASSPGVGGGGTNEKLFF. CDR3 nucleotide sequence: TGTGCCAGCAGCCCTGGGGTGGGCGGGGGAGGAACTAATGAAAAACTGTTTTTT.

As for this clone: A junction boundary mismatches the germline segment, possibly from a read error. This chain connects TRBV7-2 to TRBJ2-1; the match to TRBD2 covers 8 bases. This CDR3 has 15 amino acids. The V gene's germline CDR1 is SGHTA and CDR2 FQGNSA. This chain's CDR3 is CASRLVGLAGNEQFF. CDR3 nucleotide sequence: TGTGCCAGCAGATTAGTAGGTCTAGCGGGTAATGAGCAGTTCTTC.

The genes are TRBV9 and TRBJ2-1, with 11 bases that match TRBD2. The CDR3 has 15 residues. In germline, CDR1 is SGDLS, CDR2 YYNGEE. V dropped 4 bases and J dropped 8; count of bases not matched to a gene: 8. CDR3 amino acids: CASSRELAGVDEQFF. The CDR3 bases are TGTGCCAGCAGCCGGGAACTAGCGGGAGTTGATGAGCAGTTCTTC.

This clone was seen once. V is TRBV5-6 and J is TRBJ1-1; no clear D. The CDR3 has 17 residues. Trimming stripped 2 bases from V and 1 base from J, with 18 bases between. In germline, CDR1 is SGHDT, CDR2 YYEEEE. CDR3 region: CASSLPGFSGSNTEAFF. The CDR3, as DNA: TGTGCCAGCAGCTTACCCGGGTTTTCGGGGTCGAACACTGAAGCTTTCTTT.

The V and J genes are TRBV13 and TRBJ2-1, with 12 bases that match TRBD2. In germline, CDR1 is PRHDT, CDR2 FYEKMQ (reference sequence). J was trimmed by 7 bases and V by 0 bases; bases with no gene match: 7. This CDR3 is 17 amino acids long. DNA for the CDR3: TGTGCCAGCAGCTTAGGCCGTCTTCTAGCGGGAGGGAATGAGCAGTTCTTC. Protein product: CASSLGRLLAGGNEQFF.

The chain has TRBV5-6 and TRBJ1-1; perhaps TRBD1 as D (6 bases). CDR3 size: 15 residues. The V end was cut by 0 bases, the J end by 1 base, with 10 bases between. Germline lookup yields CDR1 SGHDT and CDR2 YYEEEE. CDR3 sequence (DNA): TGTGCCAGCAGCTTGGAGGGGGTTTGGAACACTGAAGCTTTCTTT. Translation: CASSLEGVWNTEAFF.

The chain links TRBV27 to TRBJ1-2; a weak D match, TRBD1 (6 bases). The CDR3 has 13 amino acids. V was cut by 2 bases and J by 8 bases, with 12 bases left in between. Germline CDR1 MNHEY, CDR2 SMNVEV (reference sequence). The CDR3 DNA sequence: TGTGCCAGCAGTTTACGGGGGGCGAAAGGCTACACCTTC. Amino acid sequence: CASSLRGAKGYTF.